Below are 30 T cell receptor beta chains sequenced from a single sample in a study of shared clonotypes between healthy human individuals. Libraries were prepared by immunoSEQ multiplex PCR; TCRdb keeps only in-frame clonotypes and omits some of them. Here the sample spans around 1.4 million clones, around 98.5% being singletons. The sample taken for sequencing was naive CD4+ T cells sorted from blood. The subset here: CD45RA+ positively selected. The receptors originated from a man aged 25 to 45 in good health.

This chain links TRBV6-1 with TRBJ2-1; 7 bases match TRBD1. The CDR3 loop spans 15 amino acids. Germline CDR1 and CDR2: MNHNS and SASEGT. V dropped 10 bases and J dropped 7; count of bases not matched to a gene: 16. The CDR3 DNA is TGTGCCATCAAACCCACGGCACAGGGGTGGAATGAGCAGTTCTTC. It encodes CAIKPTAQGWNEQFF.

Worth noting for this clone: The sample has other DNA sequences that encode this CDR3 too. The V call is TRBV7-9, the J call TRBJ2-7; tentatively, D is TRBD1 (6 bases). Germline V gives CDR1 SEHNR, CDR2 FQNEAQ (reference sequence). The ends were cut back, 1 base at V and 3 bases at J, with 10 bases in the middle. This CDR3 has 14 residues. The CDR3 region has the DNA TGTGCCAGCAGCTTAGGGCAGGGGTTCTACGAGCAGTACTTC. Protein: CASSLGQGFYEQYF.

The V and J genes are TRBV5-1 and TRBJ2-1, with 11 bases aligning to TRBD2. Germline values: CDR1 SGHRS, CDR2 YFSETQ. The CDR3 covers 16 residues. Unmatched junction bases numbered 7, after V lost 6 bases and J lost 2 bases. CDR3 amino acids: CASISGRAGAYNEQFF. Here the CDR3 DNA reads TGCGCCAGCATTAGCGGGAGGGCCGGGGCCTACAATGAGCAGTTCTTC.

CDR3 loop: CASSFFGLENNEQFF. The CDR3 nucleotides are TGTGCCAGCAGCTTTTTTGGCCTAGAAAACAATGAGCAGTTCTTC. This chain joins TRBV7-9 and TRBJ2-1; D unresolved. In germline, CDR1 is SEHNR, CDR2 FQNEAQ (reference sequence). Between the trimmed V and J ends, which lost 3 bases and 5 bases, there was a span of 14 bases. The CDR3 is 15 amino acids.

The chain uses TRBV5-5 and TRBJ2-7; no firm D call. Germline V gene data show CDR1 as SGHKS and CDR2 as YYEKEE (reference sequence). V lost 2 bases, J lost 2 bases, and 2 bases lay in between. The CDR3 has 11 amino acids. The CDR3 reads CASSFTYEQYF. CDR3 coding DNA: TGTGCCAGCAGCTTCACCTACGAGCAGTACTTC.

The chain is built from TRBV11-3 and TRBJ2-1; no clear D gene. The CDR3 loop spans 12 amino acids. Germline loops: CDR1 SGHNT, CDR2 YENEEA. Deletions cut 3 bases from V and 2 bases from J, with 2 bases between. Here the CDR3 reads CASSLAYNEQFF. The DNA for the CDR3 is TGTGCCAGCAGCTTGGCCTACAATGAGCAGTTCTTC.

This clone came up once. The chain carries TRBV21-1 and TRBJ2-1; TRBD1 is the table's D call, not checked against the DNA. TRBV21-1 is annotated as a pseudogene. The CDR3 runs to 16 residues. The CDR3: CARIVARGREDNEQFF. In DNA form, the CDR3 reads TGTGCCAGGATCGTAGCTAGGGGCAGAGAGGACAATGAGCAGTTCTTC.

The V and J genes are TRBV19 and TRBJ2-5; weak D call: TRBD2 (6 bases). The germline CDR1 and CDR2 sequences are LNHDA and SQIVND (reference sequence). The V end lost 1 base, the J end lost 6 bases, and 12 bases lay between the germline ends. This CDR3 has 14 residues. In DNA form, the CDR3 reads TGTGCCAGTAGTATAGCGGGAGTTGGGAAGACCCAGTACTTC. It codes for CASSIAGVGKTQYF.

The CDR3 loop is CASRTQGTYEQYF. CDR3 sequence (DNA): TGTGCCAGCAGAACTCAGGGGACCTACGAGCAGTACTTC. The chain is built from TRBV28 and TRBJ2-7; a possible D gene is TRBD1 (6 bases). The germline V and J ends were trimmed by 6 bases and 2 bases, with 11 bases remaining between them. CDR1 and CDR2 from the germline V gene are MDHEN and SYDVKM. There are 13 residues in the CDR3.

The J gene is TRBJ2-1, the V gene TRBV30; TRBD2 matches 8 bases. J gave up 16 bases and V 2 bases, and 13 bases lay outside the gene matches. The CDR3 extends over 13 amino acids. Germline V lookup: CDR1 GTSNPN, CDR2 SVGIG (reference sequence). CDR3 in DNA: TGTGCCTGGAGTTCAGGAGAAGGGACTAGGGATTTCTTC. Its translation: CAWSSGEGTRDFF.

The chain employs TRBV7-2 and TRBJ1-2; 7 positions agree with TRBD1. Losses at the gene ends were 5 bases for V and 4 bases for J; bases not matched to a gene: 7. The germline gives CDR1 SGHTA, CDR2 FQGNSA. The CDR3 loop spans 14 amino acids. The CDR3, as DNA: TGTGCCAGCAGCAAAAAGGACAGGAGCTATGGCTACACCTTC. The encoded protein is CASSKKDRSYGYTF.

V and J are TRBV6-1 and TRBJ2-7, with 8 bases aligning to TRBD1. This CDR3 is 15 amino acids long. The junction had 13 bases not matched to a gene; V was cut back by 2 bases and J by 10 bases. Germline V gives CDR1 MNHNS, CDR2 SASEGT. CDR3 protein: CASSEYQGAARGQYF. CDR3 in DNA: TGTGCCAGCAGTGAATATCAGGGGGCTGCCAGGGGACAGTACTTC.

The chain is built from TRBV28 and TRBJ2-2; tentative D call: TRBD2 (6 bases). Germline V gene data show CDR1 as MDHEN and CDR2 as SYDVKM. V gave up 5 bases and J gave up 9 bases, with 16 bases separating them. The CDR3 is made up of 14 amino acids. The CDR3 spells CASSGGLEPRELFF. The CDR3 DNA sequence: TGTGCCAGCAGTGGGGGACTCGAGCCCAGGGAGCTGTTTTTT.

The CDR3 here is CASRGLAETDTQYF. The CDR3 DNA is TGTGCCAGCAGGGGACTAGCAGAGACAGATACGCAGTATTTT. The rearrangement joins TRBV7-6 to TRBJ2-3, with 9 bases fitting TRBD2. The junction had 4 bases not matched to a gene; V was cut back by 6 bases and J by 3 bases. The germline V gene encodes CDR1 SGHVS and CDR2 FNYEAQ. The CDR3 is 14 amino acids.

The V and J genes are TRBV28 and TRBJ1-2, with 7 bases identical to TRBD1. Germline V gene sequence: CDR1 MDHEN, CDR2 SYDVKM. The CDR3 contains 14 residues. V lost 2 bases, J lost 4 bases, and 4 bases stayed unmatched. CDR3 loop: CASSLRGRLYGYTF. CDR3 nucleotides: TGTGCCAGCAGTTTAAGGGGGCGGCTCTATGGCTACACCTTC.

The CDR3 reads CSARSGGTQYF. In DNA, the CDR3 is TGCAGTGCTAGATCGGGGGGGACCCAGTACTTC. The chain has TRBV20-1 and TRBJ2-5, with 7 bases lining up with TRBD2. V shed 2 bases, J shed 7 bases, and the junction held 1 base outside the gene matches. Germline-derived CDR1 and CDR2 are DFQATT and SNEGSKA (reference sequence). This CDR3 region has 11 residues.

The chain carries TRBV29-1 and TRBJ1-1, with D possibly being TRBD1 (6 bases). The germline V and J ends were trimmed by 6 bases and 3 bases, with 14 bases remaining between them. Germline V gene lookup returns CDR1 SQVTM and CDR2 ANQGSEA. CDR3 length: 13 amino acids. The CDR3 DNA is TGCAGCGTGACCGGGACACTCTACACTGAAGCTTTCTTT. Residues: CSVTGTLYTEAFF.

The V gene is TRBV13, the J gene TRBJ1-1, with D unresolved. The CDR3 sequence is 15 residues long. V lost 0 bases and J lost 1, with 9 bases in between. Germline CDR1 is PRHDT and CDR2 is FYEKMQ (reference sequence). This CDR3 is CASSLGPPTNTEAFF. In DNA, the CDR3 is TGTGCCAGCAGCTTAGGACCGCCGACGAACACTGAAGCTTTCTTT.

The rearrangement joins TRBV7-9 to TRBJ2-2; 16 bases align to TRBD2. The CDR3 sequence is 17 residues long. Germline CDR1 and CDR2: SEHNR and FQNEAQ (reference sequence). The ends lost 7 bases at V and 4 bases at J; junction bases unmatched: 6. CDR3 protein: CASTGLAGGLSTGELFF. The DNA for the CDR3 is TGTGCCAGCACGGGACTAGCGGGAGGGCTGAGCACCGGGGAGCTGTTTTTT.

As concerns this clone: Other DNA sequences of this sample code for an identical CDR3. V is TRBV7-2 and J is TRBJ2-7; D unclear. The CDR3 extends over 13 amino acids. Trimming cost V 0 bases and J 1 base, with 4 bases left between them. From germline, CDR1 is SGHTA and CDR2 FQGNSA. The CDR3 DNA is TGTGCCAGCAGCTTAGCTCTGTCCTACGAGCAGTACTTC. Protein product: CASSLALSYEQYF.

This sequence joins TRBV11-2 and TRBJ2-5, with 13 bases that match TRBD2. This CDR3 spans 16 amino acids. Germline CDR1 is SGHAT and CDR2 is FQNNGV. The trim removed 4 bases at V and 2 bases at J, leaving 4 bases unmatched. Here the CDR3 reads CASSSGTSGTQETQYF. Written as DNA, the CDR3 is TGTGCCAGCAGCTCAGGGACTAGCGGGACTCAAGAGACCCAGTACTTC.

This chain's CDR3 is CASSLGLRTEPPYEQYF. CDR3 coding DNA: TGTGCCAGCAGCTTAGGTCTGCGGACCGAACCTCCCTACGAGCAGTACTTC. The chain uses TRBV11-2 and TRBJ2-7; D not certain. The V end was cut by 1 base, the J end by 2 bases, with 18 bases between. The CDR3 extends over 17 amino acids. Germline lookup yields CDR1 SGHAT and CDR2 FQNNGV.

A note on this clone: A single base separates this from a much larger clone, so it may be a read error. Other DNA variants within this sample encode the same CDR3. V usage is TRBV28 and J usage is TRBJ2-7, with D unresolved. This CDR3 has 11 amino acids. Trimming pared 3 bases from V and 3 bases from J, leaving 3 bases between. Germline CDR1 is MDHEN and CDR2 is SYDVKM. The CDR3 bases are TGTGCCAGCAGTTTCTTCTACGAGCAGTACTTC. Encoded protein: CASSFFYEQYF. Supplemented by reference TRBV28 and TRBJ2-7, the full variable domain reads DVKVTQSSRYLVKRTGEKVFLECVQDMDHENMFWYRQDPGLGLRLIYFSYDVKMKEKGDIPEGYSVSREKKERFSLILESASTNQTSMYLCASSFFYEQYFGPGTRLTVT.

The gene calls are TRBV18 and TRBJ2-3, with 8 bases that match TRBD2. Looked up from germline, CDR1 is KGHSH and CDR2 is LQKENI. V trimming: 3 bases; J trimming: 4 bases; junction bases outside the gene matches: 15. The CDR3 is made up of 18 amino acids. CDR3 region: CASSPPRAGAQRSDTQYF. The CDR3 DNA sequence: TGTGCCAGCTCACCTCCTAGAGCGGGGGCCCAGAGGTCAGATACGCAGTATTTT.

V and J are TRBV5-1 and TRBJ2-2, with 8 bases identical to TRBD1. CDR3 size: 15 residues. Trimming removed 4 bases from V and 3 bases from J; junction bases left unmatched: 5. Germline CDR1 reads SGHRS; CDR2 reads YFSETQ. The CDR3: CASSVQGDHTGELFF. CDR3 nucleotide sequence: TGCGCCAGCAGCGTACAGGGGGACCACACCGGGGAGCTGTTTTTT.

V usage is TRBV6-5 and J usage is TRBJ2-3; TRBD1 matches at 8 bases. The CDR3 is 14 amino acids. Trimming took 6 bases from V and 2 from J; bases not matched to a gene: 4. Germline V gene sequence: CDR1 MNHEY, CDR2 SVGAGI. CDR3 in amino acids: CASSRDRPTDTQYF. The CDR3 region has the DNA TGTGCCAGCAGCCGGGACAGGCCCACAGATACGCAGTATTTT.

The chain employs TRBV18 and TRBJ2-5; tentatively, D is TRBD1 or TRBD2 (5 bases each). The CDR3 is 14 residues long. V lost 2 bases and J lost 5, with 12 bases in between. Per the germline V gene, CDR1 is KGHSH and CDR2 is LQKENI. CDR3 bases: TGTGCCAGCTCACCATTGGGGGATATGGAGACCCAGTACTTC. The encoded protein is CASSPLGDMETQYF. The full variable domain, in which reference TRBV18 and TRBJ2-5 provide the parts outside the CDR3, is NAGVMQNPRHLVRRRGQEARLRCSPMKGHSHVYWYRQLPEEGLKFMVYLQKENIIDESGMPKERFSAEFPKEGPSILRIQQVVRGDSAAYFCASSPLGDMETQYFGPGTRLLVL.

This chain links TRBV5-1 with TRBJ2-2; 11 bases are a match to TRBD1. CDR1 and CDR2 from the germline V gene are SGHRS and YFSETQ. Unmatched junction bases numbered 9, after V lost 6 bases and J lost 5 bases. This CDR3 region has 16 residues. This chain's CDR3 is CASTPPGTGGTGELFF. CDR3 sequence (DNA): TGCGCCAGCACCCCCCCGGGGACAGGGGGTACCGGGGAGCTGTTTTTT.

CDR3 region: CAISEGRNSGNTIYF. CDR3 DNA: TGTGCCATCAGTGAGGGCAGAAACTCTGGAAACACCATATATTTT. The V and J genes are TRBV10-3 and TRBJ1-3; no clear D. Germline CDR1 ENHRY, CDR2 SYGVKD. V was pared by 2 bases and J by 0 bases, with 8 bases between. This CDR3 has 15 amino acids.

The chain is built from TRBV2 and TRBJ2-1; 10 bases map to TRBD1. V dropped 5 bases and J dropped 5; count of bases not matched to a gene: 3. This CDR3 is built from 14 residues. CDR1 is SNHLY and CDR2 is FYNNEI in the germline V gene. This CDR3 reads CASSRDRGHNEQFF. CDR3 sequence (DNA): TGTGCCAGCAGTCGGGACAGGGGCCACAATGAGCAGTTCTTC.